The 26 T cell receptor beta chains listed next were all sequenced from one sample in a study of blood T cells in healthy people across ages. A second PCR of about 7 to 11 cycles used a sample-barcoded 5' primer and a J-beta primer mix. TCRdb redid the calling of the 5' RACE reads with MiXCR, one entry per CDR3 protein. The sample records hundreds of thousands of distinct CDR3 sequences, approximately 30% being singletons. The material sequenced was blood. These receptor sequences come from a woman aged 80 or older in good health.

A few counts support this clonotype. This chain links TRBV27 with TRBJ2-7; D uncertain. This CDR3 spans 14 amino acids. Germline loops: CDR1 MNHEY, CDR2 SMNVEV (reference sequence). Trimming stripped 6 bases from V and 2 bases from J, with 14 bases between. Here the CDR3 reads CASRIGLSAYEQYF. The CDR3 region has the DNA TGTGCCAGCAGAATAGGGCTGTCAGCCTACGAGCAGTACTTC.

The chain links TRBV7-2 to TRBJ1-4, with 9 bases fitting TRBD1. Germline V lookup: CDR1 SGHTA, CDR2 FQGNSA. This CDR3 spans 17 amino acids. Trimming took 2 bases from V and 8 from J; bases not matched to a gene: 12. CDR3 bases: TGTGCCAGCAGCTTATACGCGCCGGGACAGGGATGGGAAAAACTGTTTTTT. It specifies CASSLYAPGQGWEKLFF.

V is TRBV7-9 and J is TRBJ1-1; a weak D match, TRBD1 (5 bases). From germline, CDR1 is SEHNR and CDR2 FQNEAQ (reference sequence). The CDR3 consists of 12 residues. V lost 1 base to trimming and J lost 8 bases, with 8 bases between them. DNA for the CDR3: TGTGCCAGCAGCTTAGAAGCAGGGGAAGCTTTCTTT. Protein: CASSLEAGEAFF.

This clonotype was seen at least ten times. CDR3: CASEEKRASIETQYF. The CDR3 nucleotides are TGTGCCAGCGAGGAAAAAAGGGCTAGTATAGAGACCCAGTACTTC. V and J are TRBV6-6 and TRBJ2-5; D unresolved. V was cut by 8 bases and J by 4 bases, with 20 bases left in between. The CDR3 is 15 amino acids. Germline CDR1 MNHNY, CDR2 SVGAGI (reference sequence).

Regarding this clonotype: This could be a read error, since a much larger clone is one nucleotide away. The chain carries TRBV6-5 and TRBJ2-5, with D tentatively TRBD1 (5 bases). Germline V gene lookup returns CDR1 MNHEY and CDR2 SVGAGI. V lost 6 bases and J lost 11, with 19 bases in between. The CDR3 consists of 13 residues. CDR3 sequence: CASRDTGSKEQYF. The CDR3 nucleotides are TGTGCCAGCAGGGACACCGGGTCAAAGGAGCAGTACTTC.

This chain joins TRBV20-1 and TRBJ2-7; 11 bases are shared with TRBD2. Per the germline V gene, CDR1 is DFQATT and CDR2 is SNEGSKA (reference sequence). The CDR3 is 15 residues long. After removal of 4 bases from V and 4 bases from J, the junction contained 9 bases not matched to a gene. CDR3 sequence reads: CSAKSPGLAVYEQYF. For the CDR3, the DNA is TGCAGTGCTAAAAGCCCGGGACTAGCGGTGTACGAGCAGTACTTC.

This clonotype was counted between two and nine times. J is TRBJ2-3 and V is TRBV6-6; the D call may be TRBD1 or TRBD2 (6 bases each). The V and J ends lost 3 bases and 3 bases respectively, with 13 bases between them. This CDR3 is 15 amino acids long. Germline V gives CDR1 MNHNY, CDR2 SVGAGI (reference sequence). DNA for the CDR3: TGTGCCAGCAGTTATGTAGGGGGGCTTACAGATACGCAGTATTTT. Translation gives CASSYVGGLTDTQYF.

This clonotype was seen repeatedly, ten times or more. The chain couples TRBV4-1 to TRBJ1-5; D not certain. This CDR3 region has 16 residues. Germline CDR1 reads MGHRA; CDR2 reads YSYEKL. Deletions cut 5 bases from V and 2 bases from J, with 16 bases between. The CDR3 region is CASSEALGWGNQPQHF. The CDR3 DNA sequence: TGCGCCAGCAGCGAAGCCCTAGGGTGGGGCAATCAGCCCCAGCATTTT.

Ten or more counts support this clonotype. The chain combines TRBV7-3 with TRBJ2-1; TRBD2 matches 8 bases. CDR1 SGHTA and CDR2 FQGTGA come from the germline V gene. J was trimmed by 7 bases and V by 5 bases; bases with no gene match: 7. The CDR3 extends over 14 amino acids. The CDR3 sequence: CASSPLAGGNEQFF. The CDR3 DNA follows: TGTGCCAGCAGCCCCCTGGCGGGGGGTAATGAGCAGTTCTTC.

The V gene is TRBV12-3 or TRBV12-4, the J gene TRBJ1-6; D is unclear. Trimming left V 3 bases short and J 9 bases short, with 12 bases between. CDR3 length: 14 amino acids. The CDR3 here is CASSFTERLSPLHF. For the CDR3, the DNA is TGTGCCAGCAGTTTCACAGAGCGTCTTTCACCCCTCCACTTT.

Turning to this clonotype: At one end the junction does not follow the germline gene, possibly because of a read error. The chain carries TRBV6-2 or TRBV6-3 and TRBJ1-5; D is perhaps TRBD1 (6 bases). Germline V gives CDR1 MNHEY, CDR2 SVGEGT. The CDR3 totals 14 residues. The CDR3: CVSRRGGVQWPQHF. CDR3 nucleotides: TGTGTCAGCAGGCGGGGGGGCGTACAGTGGCCCCAGCATTTT.

The chain joins TRBV6-4 to TRBJ1-5; the D is unclear. Looked up from germline, CDR1 is MRHNA and CDR2 is SNTAGT. The CDR3 runs 13 residues. V lost 3 bases and J 9 bases, leaving 12 bases between the germline ends. CDR3 in DNA: TGTGCCAGCAGTGAGGGCCCAGTAACGCCCCAGCATTTT. Its translation is CASSEGPVTPQHF.

This clonotype was seen many times. The chain recombines TRBV12-3 or TRBV12-4 with TRBJ2-5; 10 nucleotides align to TRBD2. The CDR3 has 14 amino acids. V lost 3 bases, J lost 5 bases, and 3 bases stayed unmatched. CDR3 sequence: CASSFTTSGETQYF. CDR3 DNA: TGTGCCAGCAGTTTCACGACTAGCGGGGAGACCCAGTACTTC.

This clonotype was detected ten times or more. V is TRBV7-2 and J is TRBJ2-5; 7 nucleotides agree with TRBD1. With 4 bases clipped from V and 1 base from J, the junction kept 3 bases outside the gene matches. CDR1 and CDR2 (germline): SGHTA, FQGNSA. The CDR3 sequence is 14 residues long. CDR3 nucleotides: TGTGCCAGCAGCTCGGGACAGTTCCAAGAGACCCAGTACTTC. Its protein product is CASSSGQFQETQYF.

The rearrangement uses TRBV20-1 and TRBJ2-4, with D perhaps matching TRBD2 (6 bases). TRBJ2-7 explains the end of the DNA better; the J call may be wrong. Germline CDR1 is DFQATT and CDR2 is SNEGSKA (reference sequence). The CDR3 is 13 residues long. CDR3 DNA sequence: TGCAGTGCTGGCGATGGAGGGACCTACGAGCAGTACTTC. Residues: CSAGDGGTYEQYF.

This clonotype was seen ten or more times. V and J are TRBV15 and TRBJ1-5; maybe TRBD1 (6 bases). Per the germline V gene, CDR1 is LNHNV and CDR2 is YYDKDF (reference sequence). The V and J ends lost 5 bases and 7 bases respectively, with 18 bases between them. The CDR3 extends over 15 amino acids. CDR3 loop: CATSGTTGQGQPQHF. The CDR3 DNA sequence: TGTGCCACCAGCGGTACTACAGGGCAAGGGCAGCCCCAGCATTTT.

J is TRBJ2-3 and V is TRBV5-1; D may match TRBD1 or TRBD2 (5 bases each). The germline CDR1 and CDR2 sequences are SGHRS and YFSETQ. The ends were cut back, 2 bases at V and 8 bases at J, with 30 bases in the middle. CDR3 length: 19 amino acids. In nucleotides, the CDR3 is TGCGCCAGCAGCTTCCGGGACCCACAAAAGGCCCCAATGTTTGGTACGCAGTATTTT. Translation gives CASSFRDPQKAPMFGTQYF.

The chain is built from TRBV2 and TRBJ2-3; D is uncertain. Trimming pared 3 bases from V and 8 bases from J, leaving 6 bases between. From germline, CDR1 is SNHLY and CDR2 FYNNEI. This CDR3 has 11 residues. This CDR3 reads CASSEGFTQYF. The CDR3 nucleotides are TGTGCCAGCAGTGAGGGCTTTACGCAGTATTTT.

This clonotype was detected a few times. The chain employs TRBV6-5 and TRBJ2-1; 15 nucleotides align to TRBD2. The DNA end is a closer match to TRBJ2-7, so the J assignment may be wrong. Per the germline V gene, CDR1 is MNHEY and CDR2 is SVGAGI. The CDR3 contains 20 residues. The CDR3 DNA reads TGTGCCAGCAGTTACCGGGGACTAGCGGGGGGCCGGAGCTCCTACAATGAGCAGTACTTC. Translating it yields CASSYRGLAGGRSSYNEQYF.

This clonotype was seen at least ten times. V and J are TRBV24-1 and TRBJ2-7, with 9 bases that match TRBD1. Trimming at V came to 1 base and at J to 5 bases, leaving 14 bases not matched to a gene. The CDR3 extends over 18 amino acids. CDR1 KGHDR and CDR2 SFDVKD come from the germline V gene. The chain's CDR3 is CATSDFFSSTGGRHEQYF. CDR3 nucleotides: TGTGCCACCAGTGATTTTTTTTCCTCGACAGGGGGACGACACGAGCAGTACTTC.

The sample holds one count of this clonotype. The chain joins TRBV7-2 to TRBJ2-7, with D maybe TRBD2 (6 bases). CDR3 length: 13 amino acids. V was pared by 6 bases and J by 6 bases, with 15 bases between. Germline assignment: CDR1 SGHTA and CDR2 FQGNSA. Written as DNA, the CDR3 is TGTGCCAGCAGGCCCGGGACTTCCAGCGAGCAGTACTTC. Protein: CASRPGTSSEQYF. Full variable domain (rest looked up from reference TRBV7-2 and TRBJ2-7): GAGVSQSPSNKVTEKGKDVELRCDPISGHTALYWYRQSLGQGLEFLIYFQGNSAPDKSGLPSDRFSAERTGGSVSTLTIQRTQQEDSAVYLCASRPGTSSEQYFGPGTRLTVT.

This clonotype was counted ten times or more. The V and J genes are TRBV20-1 and TRBJ1-6; perhaps TRBD1 as D (5 bases). Germline V gene data show CDR1 as DFQATT and CDR2 as SNEGSKA (reference sequence). This CDR3 has 16 amino acids. V gave up 0 bases and J gave up 1 base, with 10 bases separating them. CDR3 protein: CSARDRRGSYNSPLHF. Here the CDR3 DNA reads TGCAGTGCTAGAGATCGCCGGGGGTCCTATAATTCACCCCTCCACTTT.

The genes are TRBV2 and TRBJ2-3; weak D call: TRBD2 (6 bases). CDR3 size: 13 residues. Deletions cut 6 bases from V and 5 bases from J, with 12 bases between. Germline lookup yields CDR1 SNHLY and CDR2 FYNNEI. CDR3 region: CASRSGLLDTQYF. Written as DNA, the CDR3 is TGTGCCAGCAGATCAGGACTATTAGATACGCAGTATTTT.

The CDR3 sequence: CASSYRQENTIYF. As DNA, the CDR3 is TGTGCCAGCAGTTACCGCCAAGAGAACACCATATATTTT. The chain uses TRBV6-2 or TRBV6-3 and TRBJ1-3; D not resolved. Trimming left V 2 bases short and J 7 bases short, with 9 bases between. The CDR3 length is 13 residues. Germline V gene lookup returns CDR1 MNHEY and CDR2 SVGEGT.

The chain joins TRBV7-2 to TRBJ1-5; D call uncertain. The ends were cut back, 3 bases at V and 6 bases at J, with 9 bases in the middle. CDR1 is SGHTA, CDR2 FQGNSA, per germline. This CDR3 contains 13 residues. CDR3 residues: CASSFGEGQPQHF. The CDR3 DNA sequence: TGTGCCAGCAGCTTCGGCGAGGGTCAGCCCCAGCATTTT. The entire variable domain, with the rest obtained from reference TRBV7-2 and TRBJ1-5, is as follows: GAGVSQSPSNKVTEKGKDVELRCDPISGHTALYWYRQSLGQGLEFLIYFQGNSAPDKSGLPSDRFSAERTGGSVSTLTIQRTQQEDSAVYLCASSFGEGQPQHFGDGTRLSIL.

This clonotype was seen repeatedly, ten times or more. The chain uses TRBV28 and TRBJ2-4; possible D gene TRBD2, 5 bases. V was clipped by 6 bases and J by 1 base, with 19 bases between them. Germline V lookup: CDR1 MDHEN, CDR2 SYDVKM. CDR3 length: 17 amino acids. The CDR3 reads CASSPRLYLAAKNIQYF. For the CDR3, the DNA is TGTGCCAGCAGCCCTAGACTATACCTCGCGGCCAAAAACATTCAGTACTTC.